The rows below give T cell receptor beta chains drawn from one sample of a study of early T cells in non-severe SARS-CoV-2 infection. TCRdb independently ran MiXCR on the 5' RACE reads; one entry per CDR3 protein. The repertoire holds around 67,000 distinct CDR3 sequences, around 11% seen once, with 5% to 8% in the top ten. Material for sequencing was whole blood. The source is an adult who was a healthcare worker with PCR-confirmed SARS-CoV-2 infection or an uninfected control (not recorded which). CDR3s include the opening cysteine and the closing phenylalanine or tryptophan. The D gene is left open where the match is weak. Size tells how often a clone was seen (once, few, many) or the class of an expanded clone, and some rows leave it out.

size	V	D	J	DNA	CDR3
few	TRBV18	.	TRBJ2-1	TGTGCCAGCTCATTATCCCGGAGGAACAATGAGCAGTTCTTC	CASSLSRRNNEQFF
few	TRBV20-1	.	TRBJ2-1	TGCAGTGCTAGAGATCCGGTTAGGGCCTACAATGAGCAGTTCTTC	CSARDPVRAYNEQFF
few	TRBV6-1	.	TRBJ2-1	TGTGCCAGCAGTTGGGACGGCTACAATGAGCAGTTCTTC	CASSWDGYNEQFF
.	TRBV12-3/TRBV12-4	TRBD2	TRBJ2-3	TGTGCCAGCAGTTCGGCCAAGTCCCGCCGGGGGGGCTCAGATACGCAGTATTTT	CASSSAKSRRGGSDTQYF
.	TRBV12-5	TRBD1	TRBJ2-2	TGTGCTAGTGGGCAGGGACAGGGTTTCACCGGGGAGCTGTTTTTT	CASGQGQGFTGELFF
many	TRBV10-3	.	TRBJ2-1	TGTGCCATCAGTGAGGGGCGGGCCTACAATGAGCAGTTCTTC	CAISEGRAYNEQFF
few	TRBV6-2/TRBV6-3	TRBD2	TRBJ2-1	TGTGCCAGCAGTTACGGGAGGGGTGAGCAGTTCTTC	CASSYGRGEQFF
many	TRBV12-3/TRBV12-4	TRBD1	TRBJ2-7	TGTGCCAGCAGTTTTCGGGGACAGGGGGCCTACGAGCAGTACTTC	CASSFRGQGAYEQYF
.	TRBV7-3	.	TRBJ2-3	TGTGCCAGCAGCCAGACATTTACCGATACGCAGTATTTT	CASSQTFTDTQYF
.	TRBV29-1	.	TRBJ2-3	TGCAGCGTAGAGTGGAAGAAAAGTACAGATACGCAGTATTTT	CSVEWKKSTDTQYF
.	TRBV7-2	.	TRBJ1-5	TGTGCCAGCAGCTCGAAAAGCTCCTTGAGCAATCAGCCCCAGCATTTT	CASSSKSSLSNQPQHF
many	TRBV5-1	.	TRBJ1-6	TGCGCCAGCAGCCTCGGGGGCGTTAATTCACCCCTCCACTTT	CASSLGGVNSPLHF
.	TRBV4-1	.	TRBJ2-7	TGCGCCAGCAGCCAAGCTGAAGGCTACACCTACGAGCAGTACTTC	CASSQAEGYTYEQYF
.	TRBV7-9	.	TRBJ2-4	TGTGCCAGCAGCTTAGTACCTAAAAACATTCAGTACTTC	CASSLVPKNIQYF
many	TRBV7-9	.	TRBJ2-5	TGTGCCAGCAGCTCGAACCCCCCTGAGTACGGGGAGACCCAGTACTTC	CASSSNPPEYGETQYF
few	TRBV6-4	TRBD2	TRBJ2-2	TGTGCCAGCAGTGATGGGGAGGGATCCGGGGAGCTGTTTTTT	CASSDGEGSGELFF
.	TRBV29-1	.	TRBJ2-1	TGCAGCGTCCGGCGTCCGGATGAGCAGTTCTTC	CSVRRPDEQFF
many	TRBV7-9	.	TRBJ1-6	TGTGCCAGCAGCTCGCCGGGTGATTCACCCCTCCACTTT	CASSSPGDSPLHF
.	TRBV9	TRBD1	TRBJ2-5	TGTGCCAGCAGCGACAGGGGGCGTAGCGGAGAGACCCAGTACTTC	CASSDRGRSGETQYF
many	TRBV7-8	.	TRBJ2-3	TGTGCCAGCACCCGGGGGCTGGGCACAGATACGCAGTATTTT	CASTRGLGTDTQYF
many	TRBV5-5	.	TRBJ2-7	TGTGCCAGCAGCTCATCTTTAAACTACGAGCAGTACTTC	CASSSSLNYEQYF
many	TRBV12-5	.	TRBJ2-7	TGTGCTAGTGGTTTCCGGGACAACCTACAGTACTTC	CASGFRDNLQYF
few	TRBV6-2/TRBV6-3	TRBD2	TRBJ2-1	TGTGCCAGCAGTTATAGAATGAGCGGGGGCTACAATGAGCAGTTCTTC	CASSYRMSGGYNEQFF
many	TRBV12-3/TRBV12-4	TRBD1	TRBJ2-2	TGTGCCAGCAGTCCGTGGACAGGGGGCGCCTACACCGGGGAGCTGTTTTTT	CASSPWTGGAYTGELFF
.	TRBV29-1	TRBD1	TRBJ2-7	TGCAGCGTTGAAGATACTGTGGCAGGGGGCACCTACGAGCAGTACTTC	CSVEDTVAGGTYEQYF
many	TRBV9	.	TRBJ2-5	TGTGCCAGCAGCGTAGGGGGGGAGACCCAGTACTTC	CASSVGGETQYF
many	TRBV7-9	TRBD2	TRBJ2-1	TGTGCCAGCCCCCCCCCGGGGGGGCCCAGAGAGCAGTTCTTC	CASPPPGGPREQFF
many	TRBV5-4	.	TRBJ2-2	TGTGCCAGCAGCTTCATCAGGGGAGAGAAAACAAGATTTGCCGGGGAGCTGTTTTTT	CASSFIRGEKTRFAGELFF